This is a list of T cell receptor beta chains from one sample in a study of blood T cell repertoires in COVID-19. Clones were read by immunoSEQ multiplex PCR, and TCRdb kept only the in-frame ones, dropping some. This table holds 130,000 to 150,000 clones, 80% to 90% found once. Input material: peripheral blood. The receptors come from a human donor with acute or convalescent COVID-19. The donor label of this sample is uncertain. The conserved cysteine and the conserved F or W are not part of the CDR3 here. D genes are given only for firm matches.

D,V,length,CDR3
-,TRBV6-5,13,ASSPSLSTNEKLF
TRBD1,TRBV10-3,11,ANRDSANTEAF
-,TRBV6-1,11,ASSETGRLPQH
TRBD1,TRBV6-5,11,ASRGQGQETQY
-,TRBV7-3,14,ASSPGAGGVTDTQY
-,TRBV2,14,ASSVLDSQIYNEQF
-,TRBV21-1,15,ASSSLDLRVVFYGYT
TRBD2,TRBV30,14,AWNRGLAGGPNEQF
TRBD2,TRBV19,14,ASKGGGRSYTGELF
-,TRBV5-5,11,ASSLQEITEAF
-,TRBV10-2,11,ASSVGPREPQH
TRBD1,TRBV5-1,15,ASSLGNRGQDTGELF
TRBD2,TRBV7-2,16,ASSLGLAGGSSTDTQY
-,TRBV5-6,12,ASSLMRGDETQY
TRBD2,TRBV3-1/TRBV3-2,19,ASSQEPLLTSGGAYTGELF
TRBD1,TRBV6-5,12,ASSYGGGDYGYT
TRBD2,TRBV11-3,12,ASSSGRSTDTQY
-,TRBV21-1,15,ASSKRSRDRSNSPLH
TRBD1,TRBV3-1/TRBV3-2,12,ASSQRGRGSEAF
-,TRBV7-2,14,ASSLAQGSSNQPQH
-,TRBV7-2,11,ATKRTASDEQY
TRBD1,TRBV19,12,ASTPGQGRTEAF
-,TRBV7-9,12,ASSLRGSHNEQF
-,TRBV7-3,12,ASSRTDSTGELF
-,TRBV19,14,ASSPRAAANTGELF
TRBD1,TRBV6-5,10,ASSRQGNGYT
-,TRBV12-3/TRBV12-4,11,ASSLIQRNEQF
-,TRBV7-9,14,ASVQGGRGGYNEQF
TRBD2,TRBV7-2,11,ASSGGSGETQY
-,TRBV6-2/TRBV6-3,14,ASSYGGAGSTDTQY
-,TRBV5-4,13,ASSSEGVATGELF
-,TRBV7-3,11,ASSLGQAETQY
-,TRBV19,12,ASRTAYTNTEAF
TRBD2,TRBV10-3,11,AISDRGLREQY
-,TRBV7-2,11,ASSFSVNTEAF
-,TRBV7-2,13,ASSFKQETNYGYT
TRBD1,TRBV11-1,12,ASRDRDYNSPLH
TRBD1,TRBV28,13,ASSSGQSSGNTIY
TRBD2,TRBV24-1,15,ATSEWTSGGARNEQF
-,TRBV4-3,16,ASSQGGTTGSSNEKLF
TRBD2,TRBV7-2,13,ASSPSGRGTDTQY
-,TRBV7-9,13,ASSLGQGSRTEAF
-,TRBV9,13,ASSERDNSPYGYT
TRBD1,TRBV18,14,ASSPRRDRKNSPLH
TRBD2,TRBV7-2,14,ASSFVAGGQGDTQY
TRBD1,TRBV19,14,ASSIVARGSNQPQH
-,TRBV30,13,AWIKRISGANVLT
TRBD1,TRBV10-3,13,AISESGTASYEQY
TRBD1,TRBV28,11,ASSSDRDMGYT
TRBD1,TRBV6-5,12,ASSYDRDNYGYT
-,TRBV12-5,14,ASGLVLGHLPDTQY